One sample yielded the 24 T cell receptor beta chains listed below, sequenced in a study of T-cell reconstitution after alpha-beta-depleted transplantation in children. Using unique molecular identifiers, the investigators prepared the TCRbeta library. A single record per CDR3 protein comes from TCRdb applying MiXCR to the PCR reads. The data show roughly 610,000 distinct CDR3 sequences, 8% to 11% seen once. The sample here was PBMCs from the stem cell graft donor, taken from the stem cell graft. These receptors were taken from a human donor who donated a stem cell graft to a child with acute myeloid leukemia.

This chain connects TRBV5-1 to TRBJ2-5, with 8 bases fitting TRBD1. This CDR3 region has 13 residues. The ends lost 6 bases at V and 4 bases at J; junction bases unmatched: 5. Germline lookup yields CDR1 SGHRS and CDR2 YFSETQ. CDR3 sequence: CASTTGVGETQYF. The CDR3 DNA reads as TGCGCCAGCACGACAGGGGTAGGAGAGACCCAGTACTTC. The full variable domain, with the rest looked up from reference TRBV5-1 and TRBJ2-5, is KAGVTQTPRYLIKTRGQQVTLSCSPISGHRSVSWYQQTPGQGLQFLFEYFSETQRNKGNFPGRFSGRQFSNSRSEMNVSTLELGDSALYLCASTTGVGETQYFGPGTRLLVL.

This clonotype was counted only a few times. The chain has TRBV29-1 and TRBJ2-7, with 7 bases lining up with TRBD2. CDR3 size: 13 residues. Per the germline V gene, CDR1 is SQVTM and CDR2 is ANQGSEA. The junction had 12 bases not matched to a gene; V was cut back by 6 bases and J by 7 bases. CDR3 in DNA: TGCAGCGTGGGGGGGGTAGGCTTAATAGAGCAGTACTTC. Amino acid sequence: CSVGGVGLIEQYF.

This chain connects TRBV20-1 to TRBJ2-3; D is ambiguous. Trimming took off 4 bases at V and 6 bases at J, with 8 bases between the two ends. The CDR3 is made up of 11 amino acids. Per the germline V gene, CDR1 is DFQATT and CDR2 is SNEGSKA (reference sequence). The DNA of the CDR3 is TGCAGTGCTATGGTGTCGGATACGCAGTATTTT. This translates into CSAMVSDTQYF.

The CDR3 loop reads CASSFNRGRNYEQYF. CDR3 coding DNA: TGTGCCAGCAGCTTTAACAGGGGGCGCAACTACGAGCAGTACTTC. J is TRBJ2-7 and V is TRBV7-2; 9 bases are shared with TRBD1. Germline values: CDR1 SGHTA, CDR2 FQGNSA. The V segment lost 3 bases and the J segment 3 bases; nucleotides outside the gene matches: 6. The CDR3 has 15 amino acids.

This clonotype was counted a few times. The chain is built from TRBV12-3 or TRBV12-4 and TRBJ2-5, with no clear D. The V end lost 4 bases, the J end lost 5 bases, and 11 bases lay between the germline ends. The CDR3 consists of 13 residues. The CDR3 bases are TGTGCCAGCAGTTCCTTGATTCGGGAGACCCAGTACTTC. It translates to CASSSLIRETQYF.

This clonotype has only a few counts. V usage is TRBV20-1 and J usage is TRBJ2-5, with 8 nucleotides matching TRBD1. CDR3 length: 13 amino acids. V lost 3 bases to trimming and J lost 6 bases; unmatched junction nucleotides: 6. Germline assignment: CDR1 DFQATT and CDR2 SNEGSKA (reference sequence). CDR3 loop: CSASGGQAKTQYF. CDR3 nucleotide sequence: TGCAGTGCTAGTGGGGGACAGGCCAAGACCCAGTACTTC.

The chain links TRBV7-9 to TRBJ2-7; D is perhaps TRBD1 or TRBD2 (5 bases each). Trimming removed 6 bases from V and 7 bases from J, with 19 bases in between. The V gene's germline CDR1 is SEHNR and CDR2 FQNEAQ (reference sequence). This CDR3 is built from 14 residues. The CDR3 DNA reads TGTGCCAGCAGATTACCTGGGGGTTCGCAAGAGCAGTACTTC. It encodes CASRLPGGSQEQYF.

This clonotype was recorded many times. The rearrangement joins TRBV7-3 to TRBJ1-1; D is perhaps TRBD1 (6 bases). Germline V CDR1 and CDR2: SGHTA, FQGTGA. This CDR3 spans 14 amino acids. Trimming took 3 bases from V and 1 from J, leaving 9 bases between them. CDR3 DNA sequence: TGTGCCAGCAGCTTGACAGGACCGAACACTGAAGCTTTCTTT. It is translated as CASSLTGPNTEAFF.

J is TRBJ2-7 and V is TRBV7-9, with a possible D match to TRBD1 (6 bases). The CDR3 covers 14 residues. Trimming removed 0 bases from V and 3 bases from J, with 9 bases in between. In germline, CDR1 is SEHNR, CDR2 FQNEAQ (reference sequence). Written as DNA, the CDR3 is TGTGCCAGCAGCTTAGCTAGGGGGTACTACGAGCAGTACTTC. Protein sequence: CASSLARGYYEQYF.

This clonotype was observed a handful of times. CDR3 sequence (DNA): TGTGCCATCAGTGAGAAGGGGGTCCCCGGCGAGCAGTACTTC. Translated, it gives CAISEKGVPGEQYF. J is TRBJ2-7 and V is TRBV10-3, with D possibly being TRBD1 (6 bases). V was pared by 2 bases and J by 6 bases, with 14 bases between. This CDR3 is 14 amino acids long. The germline CDR1 and CDR2 sequences are ENHRY and SYGVKD.

This clonotype was detected ten times or more. The CDR3 DNA is TGTGCCAGCAGCCTCGGCCAATCAGTAGATACGCAGTATTTT. It is translated as CASSLGQSVDTQYF. V is TRBV12-3 or TRBV12-4 and J is TRBJ2-3; D uncertain. V was pared by 6 bases and J by 5 bases, with 15 bases between. The CDR3 totals 14 residues.

This clonotype has just a few counts. The chain recombines TRBV6-1 with TRBJ1-3; D is ambiguous. V lost 11 bases to trimming and J lost 0 bases, with 14 bases between them. This CDR3 comprises 14 residues. CDR1 is MNHNS, CDR2 SASEGT, per germline. CDR3 loop: CAGRGSGSGNTIYF. CDR3 DNA sequence: TGTGCCGGGAGAGGTAGCGGCTCTGGAAACACCATATATTTT.

In this sample, this clonotype turned up many times. This CDR3 is CASTSGTAFTGELFF. Written as DNA, the CDR3 is TGTGCCAGCACCTCCGGGACAGCCTTCACCGGGGAGCTGTTTTTT. The chain joins TRBV27 to TRBJ2-2; 7 nucleotides agree with TRBD1. The CDR3 is made up of 15 amino acids. Germline V CDR1 and CDR2: MNHEY, SMNVEV (reference sequence). V dropped 7 bases and J dropped 4; count of bases not matched to a gene: 9.

Concerning this clonotype: One junction end does not reproduce the germline sequence, and a read error may be involved. The rearrangement uses TRBV20-1 and TRBJ2-7, with unresolved D. This CDR3 contains 15 residues. The germline gives CDR1 DFQATT, CDR2 SNEGSKA (reference sequence). This CDR3 reads CSARDRRVPSEGIRF. The CDR3 DNA follows: TGCAGTGCTAGAGATAGGAGAGTTCCTAGTGAAGGTATAAGGTTC.

The V and J genes are TRBV29-1 and TRBJ2-4; 16 nucleotides match TRBD2. Germline V gives CDR1 SQVTM, CDR2 ANQGSEA. This CDR3 comprises 17 residues. The J segment lost 6 bases and the V segment lost 7 bases, leaving 12 bases of the junction unmatched. CDR3 sequence reads: CSARGLAGGPGSNIQYF. CDR3 nucleotide sequence: TGCAGCGCCAGGGGACTAGCGGGAGGGCCGGGATCAAACATTCAGTACTTC.

The chain combines TRBV14 with TRBJ1-6, with D tentatively TRBD1 (5 bases). This CDR3 is built from 15 residues. V was clipped by 2 bases and J by 7 bases, with 12 bases between them. Germline V gives CDR1 SGHDN, CDR2 FVKESK. In DNA, the CDR3 is TGTGCCAGCAGCCAATCCGGGACGCTAAATTCACCCCTCCACTTT. This encodes CASSQSGTLNSPLHF.

The chain employs TRBV7-2 and TRBJ2-3; D unclear. Germline V gives CDR1 SGHTA, CDR2 FQGNSA. V lost 5 bases and J 4 bases, leaving 10 bases between the germline ends. The CDR3 sequence is 13 residues long. For the CDR3, the DNA is TGTGCCAGCAGCATGCTACTACCAGATACGCAGTATTTT. Translating it yields CASSMLLPDTQYF.

This clonotype was observed many times. One junction end disagrees with the germline gene, perhaps due to a read error. CDR3 loop: CASSSTGDYGYTF. CDR3 bases: TGTGCCAGCAGTTCCACAGGGGACTATGGCTACACCTTC. The J gene is TRBJ1-2, the V gene TRBV5-1; TRBD1 matches at 7 bases. The CDR3 loop spans 13 amino acids. Germline loops: CDR1 SGHRS, CDR2 YFSETQ.

The CDR3 region has the DNA TGCGCCAGCAGCCAAGACAGGGGAGTTGGCGCAGATACGCAGTATTTT. Its protein product is CASSQDRGVGADTQYF. The chain carries TRBV4-3 and TRBJ2-3, with a possible D match to TRBD1 (6 bases). CDR1 and CDR2 (germline): LGHNA, YSLEER. The ends were cut back, 0 bases at V and 4 bases at J, with 14 bases in the middle. The CDR3 extends over 16 amino acids.

The sample holds a few counts of this clonotype. The chain carries TRBV5-1 and TRBJ2-5; D call uncertain. CDR3 length equals 14 residues. The germline V gene encodes CDR1 SGHRS and CDR2 YFSETQ. V lost 0 bases, J lost 5 bases, and 11 bases lay in between. The CDR3 loop is CASSLGNGVETQYF. Written as DNA, the CDR3 is TGCGCCAGCAGCTTGGGTAACGGAGTGGAGACCCAGTACTTC.

This clonotype showed up many times. Mismatch with germline at one junction end may stem from a read error. V gene TRBV5-1 combines with J gene TRBJ2-4; D not certain. Germline CDR1 is SGHRS and CDR2 is YFSETQ. The CDR3 runs 12 residues. CDR3 DNA: TGCGCCAGCAGCTTGGAGAAGGGCATTCCGTACTTC. Its translation is CASSLEKGIPYF.

The sample holds a few counts of this clonotype. The chain has TRBV28 and TRBJ2-4, with 11 nucleotides matching TRBD2. This CDR3 spans 17 amino acids. V lost 5 bases, J lost 10 bases, and 16 bases stayed unmatched. Germline V gene data show CDR1 as MDHEN and CDR2 as SYDVKM. Written as DNA, the CDR3 is TGTGCCAGCAGTCCACCGGGACTAGCGGCCCCAGGTGTAATTCAGTACTTC. Residues: CASSPPGLAAPGVIQYF.

This clonotype has at least ten counts. The rearrangement uses TRBV20-1 and TRBJ2-7; a possible D gene is TRBD2 (6 bases). Per the germline V gene, CDR1 is DFQATT and CDR2 is SNEGSKA (reference sequence). CDR3 length: 14 residues. V was clipped by 0 bases and J by 9 bases, with 18 bases between them. The CDR3 spells CSARDGAGLPRQYF. The CDR3 DNA is TGCAGTGCTAGAGATGGAGCGGGTCTCCCTCGGCAGTACTTC.

This clonotype was seen more than once but under ten times. The rearrangement uses TRBV7-6 and TRBJ2-1; D may be TRBD1 or TRBD2 (5 bases each). V was shortened by 0 bases and J by 2 bases, with 11 bases between the two germline ends. This CDR3 contains 16 residues. The germline V gene has CDR1 SGHVS and CDR2 FNYEAQ. CDR3 protein: CASSLASGATYNEQFF. The CDR3 DNA sequence: TGTGCCAGCAGCTTAGCCTCCGGGGCGACCTACAATGAGCAGTTCTTC.